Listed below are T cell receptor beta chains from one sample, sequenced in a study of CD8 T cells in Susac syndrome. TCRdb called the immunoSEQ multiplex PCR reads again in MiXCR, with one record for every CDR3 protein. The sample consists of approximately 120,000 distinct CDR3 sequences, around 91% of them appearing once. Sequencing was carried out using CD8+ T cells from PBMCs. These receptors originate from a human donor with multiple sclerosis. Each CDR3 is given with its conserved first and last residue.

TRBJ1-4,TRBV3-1,CASSLARDSINEKLFF
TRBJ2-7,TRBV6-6,CASIHTRYEQYF
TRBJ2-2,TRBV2,CASRGLAGGNTGELFF
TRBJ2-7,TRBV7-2,CASSWDVSYEQYF
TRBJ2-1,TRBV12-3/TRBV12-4,CASSAPPGEQFF
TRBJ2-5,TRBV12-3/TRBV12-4,CASRKLAGGAGETQYF
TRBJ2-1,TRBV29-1,CSVEESGQFF
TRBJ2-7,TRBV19,CASSILAGGGEQYF
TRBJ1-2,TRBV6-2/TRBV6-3,CASSYLTHTDGYTF
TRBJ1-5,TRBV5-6,CASSEGANQPQHF
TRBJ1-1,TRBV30,CAWESGALVAFF
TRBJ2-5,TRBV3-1,CASSHSSGRLQETQYF
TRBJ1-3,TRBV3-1,CASSQFSGNTIYF
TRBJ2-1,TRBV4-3,CASSQDSVTYGGNEQFF
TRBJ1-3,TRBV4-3,CASSQGVGSGNTIYF
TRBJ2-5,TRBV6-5,CASIGGPRETQYF
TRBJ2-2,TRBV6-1,CASSSGLTTGELFF
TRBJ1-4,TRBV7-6,CASSLASGEKLFF
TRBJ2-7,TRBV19,CASSIGYGGEQYF
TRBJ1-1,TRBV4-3,CASSQGWGTEGTEAFF
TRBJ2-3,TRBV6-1,CASREQGWYTQYF
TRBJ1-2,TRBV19,CASSITSASYGYTF
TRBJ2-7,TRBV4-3,CASSQGPLGTGRSYEQYF
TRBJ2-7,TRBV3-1,CASSFDSSSSYEQYF
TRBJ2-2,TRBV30,CAWSPLWASGRPAGAGELFF
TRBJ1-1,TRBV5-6,CASSFSLEQKAFF
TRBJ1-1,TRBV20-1,CSAKTGYAYTEAFF
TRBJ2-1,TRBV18,CASSPTSGLSYNEQFF
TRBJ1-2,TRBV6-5,CATSLGQIYGYTF
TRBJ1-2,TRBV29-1,CSVEGQGSTNGYTF
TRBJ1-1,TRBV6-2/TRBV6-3,CASSYSIANTEAFF
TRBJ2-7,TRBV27,CASSNYYEQYF
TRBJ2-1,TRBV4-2,CASSQNNEQFF
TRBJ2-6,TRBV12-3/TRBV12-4,CASGASFGANVLTF
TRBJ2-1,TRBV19,CASSSALYNEQFF
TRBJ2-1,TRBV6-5,CASSLSGGNSYNEQFF
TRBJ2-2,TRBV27,CASSVGPQNTGELFF
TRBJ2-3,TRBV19,CASSITSGLVDTQYF
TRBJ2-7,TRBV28,CASSFYGGTYEQYF
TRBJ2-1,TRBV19,CASSIGSGPLVEQFF
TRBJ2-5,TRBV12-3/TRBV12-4,CASLETVEETQYF
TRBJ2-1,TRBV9,CASSGGTSWYDEQFF
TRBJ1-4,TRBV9,CASGGGQGGEKLFF
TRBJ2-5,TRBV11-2,CASSYGGETQYF
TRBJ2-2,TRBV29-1,CSIGGANTGELFF
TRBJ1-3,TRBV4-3,CASSHIESSGNTIYF
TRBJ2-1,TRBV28,CASSSGLAGTVYNEQFF
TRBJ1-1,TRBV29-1,CSVEEVEAFF